A selection of T cell receptor beta chains follows, all from one sample in a study of control samples from healthy donors and cancer patients. Assay used: immunoSEQ multiplex PCR; TCRdb lists only in-frame clones, some missing. The profile shows over 100,000 clones, roughly 89% of them singletons. The sequenced material came from blood. These receptors were collected from a woman aged 45-65 years in good health. The CDR3 runs from the conserved cysteine through the conserved F or W. The D gene is left open where the match is weak. Size is omitted from some rows. Given values are once, few, many or a class for expanded clones.

clone size: NA; J gene: TRBJ2-1; V gene: TRBV19; D gene: NA; CDR3 protein: CASSMQGGSYNEQFF; CDR3 DNA: TGTGCCAGTAGTATGCAGGGGGGCTCCTACAATGAGCAGTTCTTC
clone size: NA; J gene: TRBJ1-1; V gene: TRBV5-1; D gene: NA; CDR3 protein: CASSLAGDTEAFF; CDR3 DNA: TGCGCCAGCAGCTTGGCAGGGGACACTGAAGCTTTCTTT
clone size: NA; J gene: TRBJ1-2; V gene: TRBV18; D gene: NA; CDR3 protein: CASSPGGNYGYTF; CDR3 DNA: TGTGCCAGCTCACCAGGAGGGAACTATGGCTACACCTTC
clone size: NA; J gene: TRBJ2-7; V gene: TRBV20-1; D gene: NA; CDR3 protein: CSARDTYEQYF; CDR3 DNA: TGCAGTGCTAGAGATACATACGAGCAGTACTTC
clone size: NA; J gene: TRBJ1-5; V gene: TRBV6-1; D gene: NA; CDR3 protein: CASSEGATVSQHF; CDR3 DNA: TGTGCCAGCAGTGAAGGGGCGACAGTGTCCCAGCATTTT
clone size: once; J gene: TRBJ2-5; V gene: TRBV6-5; D gene: NA; CDR3 protein: CASSYARNSGETQYF; CDR3 DNA: TGTGCCAGCAGTTACGCGAGGAACTCGGGGGAGACCCAGTACTTC
clone size: few; J gene: TRBJ1-5; V gene: TRBV2; D gene: NA; CDR3 protein: CASSGRGSNQPQHF; CDR3 DNA: TGTGCCAGCAGTGGACGGGGGAGCAATCAGCCCCAGCATTTT
clone size: NA; J gene: TRBJ2-5; V gene: TRBV6-5; D gene: NA; CDR3 protein: CASSYRLSKETQYF; CDR3 DNA: TGTGCCAGCAGTTACAGACTAAGCAAAGAGACCCAGTACTTC
clone size: NA; J gene: TRBJ2-1; V gene: TRBV11-2; D gene: NA; CDR3 protein: CASTGGNYNEQFF; CDR3 DNA: TGTGCCAGCACCGGTGGGAACTACAATGAGCAGTTCTTC
clone size: NA; J gene: TRBJ1-6; V gene: TRBV19; D gene: TRBD1; CDR3 protein: CASSDRGVRSLLHF; CDR3 DNA: TGTGCCAGTAGTGACAGGGGGGTCCGATCACTCCTCCACTTT
clone size: NA; J gene: TRBJ1-1; V gene: TRBV12-3/TRBV12-4; D gene: NA; CDR3 protein: CASSPPGRTEAFF; CDR3 DNA: TGTGCCAGCAGTCCTCCAGGGAGGACTGAAGCTTTCTTT
clone size: many; J gene: TRBJ1-1; V gene: TRBV3-1/TRBV3-2; D gene: NA; CDR3 protein: CASSRGENTEAFF; CDR3 DNA: TGTGCCAGCAGCCGGGGAGAGAACACTGAAGCTTTCTTT
clone size: NA; J gene: TRBJ2-2; V gene: TRBV11-2; D gene: NA; CDR3 protein: CASSLEGGVAGELFF; CDR3 DNA: TGTGCCAGCAGCTTGGAAGGGGGGGTCGCCGGGGAGCTGTTTTTT
clone size: NA; J gene: TRBJ2-1; V gene: TRBV5-4; D gene: NA; CDR3 protein: CASSLDGPFNEQFF; CDR3 DNA: TGTGCCAGCAGCTTGGACGGACCATTCAATGAGCAGTTCTTC
clone size: NA; J gene: TRBJ1-3; V gene: TRBV7-2; D gene: TRBD1; CDR3 protein: CASSLGQGGGNTIYF; CDR3 DNA: TGTGCCAGCAGCTTGGGACAGGGAGGAGGAAACACCATATATTTT
clone size: few; J gene: TRBJ1-6; V gene: TRBV4-3; D gene: NA; CDR3 protein: CASSQDKRNYNSPLHF; CDR3 DNA: TGCGCCAGCAGCCAAGATAAAAGGAATTATAATTCACCCCTCCACTTT
clone size: NA; J gene: TRBJ1-1; V gene: TRBV5-6; D gene: NA; CDR3 protein: CASSTAGGYPEAFF; CDR3 DNA: TGTGCCAGCAGCACCGCGGGCGGGTACCCTGAAGCTTTCTTT
clone size: NA; J gene: TRBJ2-1; V gene: TRBV6-6; D gene: NA; CDR3 protein: CASSLQGTYSYNEQFF; CDR3 DNA: TGTGCCAGCAGTTTGCAGGGGACGTACTCCTACAATGAGCAGTTCTTC